This record covers a single T cell receptor beta chain. Its antigen target is currently unknown. Base qualities are not provided; no much larger clone lies one nucleotide away. This sample is drawn from a study of blood T cell repertoires in COVID-19 (dated by TCRdb to 2020 to 2022). About the full investigation: Collaborator samples came from the United States, Italy and Spain and covered acute and convalescent phases of COVID-19. The prospective study material was composed of cDNA or gDNA derived from T cells, B-cell-depleted T cells, or PBMCs. Deeply sampled blood TCRbeta repertoires from subjects exposed to, actively infected with, or recovered from COVID-19 were included in the dataset. The repertoires were released in a freely available public database meant as a resource for research on the immune response to SARS-CoV-2. The samples were drawn from two sources: the first 160 participants of the ongoing ImmuneRACE study, and over 950 subjects contributed by 6 global collaborators. A de-identified subject ID, COVID-19 status, age in years and sex were almost always included in the sample metadata. Where available, HLA class I and class II types were obtained from metadata supplied by the sample provider rather than from assay-based typing.

The collaborating institutions used their own protocols to collect whole blood in K2EDTA tubes. For TCRbeta analysis, collaborators shipped samples in one of three forms: frozen whole blood, isolated PBMCs, or DNA extracted from either of those sample types. Reading from cysteine to phenylalanine, the CDR3 counts 13 amino acids. CDR3 DNA only is kept here, 39 bases in frame from base 1. V is reduced by 4 bases and J by 3 bases, leaving a spacing of 9 bases between them. The germline V gene (reference sequence) sets CDR1 to LGHDT and CDR2 to YNNKEL. Paper-wide results and their limitations: Clinical and demographic metadata were provided uncurated, with the amount varying by source and participant.

TCRbeta CDR3 regions were amplified from genomic DNA using the immunoSEQ Assay, a bias-controlled multiplex PCR. For the original study's pipeline: Nucleated cell counts per sample were estimated from amplification of reference gene primers within the assay. To quantify the absolute abundance of each unique TCRbeta CDR3 rearrangement, sequence reads were collapsed and filtered. For each sample, productive Simpson clonality was calculated as the square root of Simpson's diversity index over productive rearrangements. TCRdb's version of the immuneACCESS table is confined to in-frame rearrangements and falls short of the full clone set. An unresolved V gene accounts for under half of the shortfall where checked; the remainder is of unknown origin. The DNA was the basis for D and trimming; V, J and clone size are from that table. The sample data list approximately 99,000 clones, and approximately 89% of these were observed just once. The ten largest clones represent nearly 20% of the sample.

Material for sequencing was peripheral blood. This receptor chain uses TRBV3-1 (or the pseudogene TRBV3-2) and TRBJ1-1; the D gene cannot be named for sure. The receptor's source is a human donor in a cohort sampled during active COVID-19. This receptor carries the CDR3 CASSLGEYTEAFF. The sequenced DNA is TGTGCCAGCAGCCTCGGGGAGTACACTGAAGCTTTCTTT.